This T cell receptor beta chain was recorded in a study of blood T cell repertoires in COVID-19. Study-wide background: The samples span acute and convalescent COVID-19 from the United States, Italy and Spain. T cells, B-cell-depleted T cells, or PBMCs provided the cDNA or gDNA that served as material.

In the source study's methods: Estimation of nucleated cell counts relied on the amplification of reference gene primers. The data were produced by immunoSEQ multiplex PCR, yet TCRdb's version contains in-frame clones alone and is incomplete. Clone size and V and J calls were adopted from that table, with D and trimming inferred from the DNA. Among hundreds of thousands of clones, roughly 80% were seen once, and the ten largest hold more than 9%. Germline assignment: CDR1 SNHLY and CDR2 FYNNEI. After removal of 6 bases from V and 1 base from J, the junction contained 14 bases not matched to a gene. The CDR3 loop spans 17 amino acids.

V usage is TRBV2 and J usage is TRBJ1-1; 7 bases are shared with TRBD1. Material: peripheral blood. The sequence came from an elderly woman with acute or convalescent COVID-19. The DNA of the CDR3 is TGTGCCAGCAGAGTCGGGACAGTTTGGGGCACGAACACTGAAGCTTTCTTT. This gives the protein CASRVGTVWGTNTEAFF.